Below, 32 T cell receptor beta chains from the same sample are listed, as sequenced in a study of blood T cell repertoires in COVID-19. The method was immunoSEQ multiplex PCR; TCRdb's version includes in-frame clones alone and lacks a portion of them. The table includes around 170,000 clones, roughly 90% detected once. Sequencing was carried out using peripheral blood. The origin of the receptors is a man aged 60 to 69 with acute or convalescent COVID-19.

The CDR3 reads CAWSVSRTPHLNYGYTF. The CDR3 nucleotides read TGTGCCTGGAGTGTGTCTCGGACTCCCCATCTTAACTATGGCTACACCTTC. The gene calls are TRBV30 and TRBJ1-2; D gene uncertain. The V gene lost 0 bases and the J gene lost 1 base, with 18 bases spanning the gap. CDR3 length equals 17 residues. CDR1 is GTSNPN, CDR2 SVGIG, per germline (reference sequence). Together with reference TRBV30 and TRBJ1-2, the CDR3 gives the full variable domain: SQTIHQWPATLVQPVGSPLSLECTVEGTSNPNLYWYRQAAGRGLQLLFYSVGIGQISSEVPQNLSASRPQDRQFILSSKKLLLSDSGFYLCAWSVSRTPHLNYGYTFGSGTRLTVV.

This clone was detected a few times. This sequence joins TRBV10-2 and TRBJ2-1; 8 positions match TRBD1. V lost 6 bases to trimming and J lost 7 bases; unmatched junction nucleotides: 11. Germline loops: CDR1 WSHSY, CDR2 SAAADI. There are 15 residues in the CDR3. The CDR3: CASSAFGQGNNEQFF. The DNA of the CDR3 is TGCGCCAGCAGCGCGTTCGGACAGGGAAATAATGAGCAGTTCTTC.

The chain links TRBV29-1 to TRBJ2-7, with 7 bases identical to TRBD1. Unmatched junction bases numbered 4, after V lost 5 bases and J lost 0 bases. CDR1 SQVTM and CDR2 ANQGSEA come from the germline V gene. There are 13 residues in the CDR3. This CDR3 reads CSVQGVFSYEQYF. DNA for the CDR3: TGCAGCGTTCAGGGGGTTTTCTCCTACGAGCAGTACTTC.

This clone was counted once. This rearrangement joins TRBV27 to TRBJ1-6; D possibly corresponds to TRBD1 (5 bases). There are 15 residues in the CDR3. The germline CDR1 and CDR2 sequences are MNHEY and SMNVEV (reference sequence). Trimming cost V 6 bases and J 1 base, with 10 bases left between them. The CDR3 here is CASRSGRSYNSPLHF. In nucleotides, the CDR3 is TGTGCCAGCAGATCAGGGAGGTCCTATAATTCACCCCTCCACTTT.

This clone was seen just once. This chain uses TRBV3-1 (or the pseudogene TRBV3-2) with TRBJ2-1; tentative D call: TRBD1 (6 bases). Germline V gene sequence: CDR1 LGHDT, CDR2 YNNKEL (reference sequence). The CDR3 runs 19 residues. The V and J ends lost 0 bases and 1 base respectively, with 19 bases between them. The CDR3 protein is CASSQDRRSTGRSYNEQFF. The CDR3 nucleotides are TGTGCCAGCAGCCAAGATAGGCGGTCGACAGGCCGATCCTACAATGAGCAGTTCTTC.

The V gene is TRBV7-8, the J gene TRBJ1-2, with 9 bases lining up with TRBD1. Trimming took 6 bases from V and 8 from J; bases not matched to a gene: 10. CDR3 length: 14 residues. Germline loops: CDR1 SGHVS, CDR2 FQNEAQ. This CDR3 is CASRADRGWWGYTF. The CDR3 nucleotides read TGTGCCAGCAGGGCAGACAGGGGGTGGTGGGGCTACACCTTC.

The V gene is TRBV6-6, the J gene TRBJ1-1; D might be TRBD1 (6 bases). The CDR3 runs to 16 residues. Germline-derived CDR1 and CDR2 are MNHNY and SVGAGI (reference sequence). V was clipped by 6 bases and J by 1 base, with 18 bases between them. CDR3 nucleotide sequence: TGTGCCAGCAGGACTCTCGACAGGAGATCGAACACTGAAGCTTTCTTT. This gives the protein CASRTLDRRSNTEAFF.

This rearrangement joins TRBV19 to TRBJ2-6, with D unresolved. Trimming left V 6 bases short and J 4 bases short, with 22 bases between. Germline values: CDR1 LNHDA, CDR2 SQIVND (reference sequence). There are 18 residues in the CDR3. The CDR3, as DNA: TGTGCCAGTAGGATTTCGGGTCGCGCCGTGTCGGGGGCCAACGTCCTGACTTTC. It is translated as CASRISGRAVSGANVLTF. Variable domain in full (rest from reference TRBV19 and TRBJ2-6): DGGITQSPKYLFRKEGQNVTLSCEQNLNHDAMYWYRQDPGQGLRLIYYSQIVNDFQKGDIAEGYSVSREKKESFPLTVTSAQKNPTAFYLCASRISGRAVSGANVLTFGAGSRLTVL.

In its sample, this clone was seen once. The CDR3 nucleotides read TGTGCCAGCAGCCCAAGGGACAGATTAAATGAAAAACTGTTTTTT. It yields the protein CASSPRDRLNEKLFF. This rearrangement joins TRBV7-2 to TRBJ1-4; 7 bases fit TRBD1. V shed 5 bases and J 5 bases; nucleotides not matched to a gene: 8. The CDR3 spans 15 residues. In germline, CDR1 is SGHTA, CDR2 FQGNSA.

The chain combines TRBV11-2 with TRBJ1-2; D unresolved. Germline V lookup: CDR1 SGHAT, CDR2 FQNNGV. The CDR3 extends over 14 amino acids. The V end was cut by 1 base, the J end by 4 bases, with 10 bases between. The CDR3 is CASSLGSGIYGYTF. The CDR3 bases are TGTGCCAGCAGCTTAGGATCAGGCATCTATGGCTACACCTTC.

The chain joins TRBV6-5 to TRBJ1-1; D remains unclear. This CDR3 region has 11 residues. Looked up from germline, CDR1 is MNHEY and CDR2 is SVGAGI. The germline V and J ends were trimmed by 8 bases and 8 bases, with 12 bases remaining between them. CDR3 amino acids: CASRDIEEAFF. The CDR3 region has the DNA TGTGCCAGCCGAGATATCGAAGAAGCTTTCTTT.

The rearrangement uses TRBV27 and TRBJ2-1; D unclear. Germline assignment: CDR1 MNHEY and CDR2 SMNVEV (reference sequence). This CDR3 is 14 amino acids long. V lost 5 bases to trimming and J lost 9 bases, with 17 bases between them. In nucleotides, the CDR3 is TGTGCCAGCAGTGCACCCAGGTATCTTAGTGAGCAGTTCTTC. Translated, it gives CASSAPRYLSEQFF.

The DNA of the CDR3 is TGCGCCAGCAGCTTACTAGCGGGGGAAACCTACGAGCAGTACTTC. Its protein is CASSLLAGETYEQYF. The V and J genes are TRBV4-1 and TRBJ2-7; 11 nucleotides align to TRBD2. CDR3 length equals 15 residues. The V gene end was trimmed by 5 bases and the J gene end by 2 bases; junction bases not matched to a gene: 5. In germline, CDR1 is MGHRA, CDR2 YSYEKL.

This clone has only a few counts. The chain is built from TRBV3-1 (or the pseudogene TRBV3-2) and TRBJ2-7, with 7 positions matching TRBD1. Trimming removed 2 bases from V and 9 bases from J; junction bases left unmatched: 7. This CDR3 contains 13 residues. Germline V lookup: CDR1 LGHDT, CDR2 YNNKEL (reference sequence). DNA of the CDR3: TGTGCCAGCAGCCAAAAAAAGGGGGCTAGGCAGTACTTC. Translating it yields CASSQKKGARQYF.

Ten or more counts support this clone. The chain combines TRBV5-1 with TRBJ2-2; TRBD1 matches 10 bases. This CDR3 spans 18 amino acids. The V gene's germline CDR1 is SGHRS and CDR2 YFSETQ. After removal of 0 bases from V and 7 bases from J, the junction contained 12 bases not matched to a gene. The CDR3 sequence is CASSLAAATGGFFGELFF. Written as DNA, the CDR3 is TGCGCCAGCAGCTTGGCCGCAGCGACAGGGGGCTTTTTCGGGGAGCTGTTTTTT.

This chain links TRBV12-3 or TRBV12-4 with TRBJ1-1; 8 nucleotides match TRBD1. CDR3 size: 13 residues. Trimming took 3 bases from V and 10 from J; bases not matched to a gene: 7. The CDR3, as DNA: TGTGCCAGCAGTTTTTCAGGGGGCGCAGGAGCTTTCTTT. As protein: CASSFSGGAGAFF.

This CDR3 is CASSLLQGANYGYTF. The DNA for the CDR3 is TGTGCCAGCAGCTTACTCCAGGGGGCGAACTATGGCTACACCTTC. The chain couples TRBV7-9 to TRBJ1-2; TRBD1 matches at 8 bases. The germline V gene encodes CDR1 SEHNR and CDR2 FQNEAQ (reference sequence). Unmatched junction bases numbered 4, after V lost 2 bases and J lost 2 bases. The CDR3 contains 15 residues.

V is TRBV6-4 and J is TRBJ2-3; TRBD1 matches at 10 bases. V was clipped by 6 bases and J by 3 bases; unmatched bases: 3. Germline-derived CDR1 and CDR2 are MRHNA and SNTAGT. CDR3 size: 14 residues. The CDR3 DNA reads TGTGCCAGCAGAAGACAGGGGGCAACAGATACGCAGTATTTT. Residues: CASRRQGATDTQYF.

The J gene is TRBJ1-2, the V gene TRBV7-2; D is unresolved. This CDR3 has 12 residues. Trimming removed 5 bases from V and 4 bases from J, with 8 bases in between. Germline loops: CDR1 SGHTA, CDR2 FQGNSA. CDR3 residues: CASSPRIYGYTF. Written as DNA, the CDR3 is TGTGCCAGCAGCCCTAGAATCTATGGCTACACCTTC.

The chain carries TRBV5-1 and TRBJ2-3; 9 bases agree with TRBD2. CDR1 and CDR2 from the germline V gene are SGHRS and YFSETQ. The length of the CDR3 is 14 residues. After removal of 3 bases from V and 6 bases from J, the junction contained 5 bases not matched to a gene. The CDR3 sequence: CASSYGTSKDTQYF. Written as DNA, the CDR3 is TGCGCCAGCAGCTACGGGACTAGCAAGGATACGCAGTATTTT.

The rearrangement links TRBV2 to TRBJ1-4, with 10 positions matching TRBD1. V gave up 4 bases and J gave up 2 bases; unmatched junction bases: 1. The CDR3 is 15 amino acids. Per germline, CDR1 SNHLY and CDR2 FYNNEI. The CDR3 spells CASSGQGATNEKLFF. For the CDR3, the DNA is TGTGCCAGCAGTGGACAGGGGGCCACTAATGAAAAACTGTTTTTT.

The V call is TRBV3-1 (or the pseudogene TRBV3-2), the J call TRBJ2-2; possible D gene TRBD2, 6 bases. The germline V gene encodes CDR1 LGHDT and CDR2 YNNKEL (reference sequence). With 4 bases removed from V and 1 base from J, the gap between germline ends came to 13 bases. This CDR3 region has 16 residues. The DNA of the CDR3 is TGTGCCAGCAGCCGAACCGGCGGGGAGAACACCGGGGAGCTGTTTTTT. It encodes CASSRTGGENTGELFF.

V and J are TRBV5-1 and TRBJ1-4; the D gene is possibly TRBD1 (6 bases). Germline V gene sequence: CDR1 SGHRS, CDR2 YFSETQ. The CDR3 has 14 amino acids. Between the trimmed V and J ends, which lost 2 bases and 8 bases, there was a span of 13 bases. The CDR3 coding sequence is TGCGCCAGCAGCTTTTCAGGGGCTCGGGAAAAACTGTTTTTT. Residues: CASSFSGAREKLFF.

With regard to this clone: One junction end does not reproduce the germline sequence, and a read error may be involved. CDR3 DNA: TGTGCCAGCAGCCGGGGACAGGGTAGGGGCAACCAGCCCCAGCATTTT. Its translation is CASSRGQGRGNQPQHF. The chain carries TRBV11-2 and TRBJ1-5; TRBD1 aligns across 9 bases. CDR3 size: 16 residues. Germline lookup yields CDR1 SGHAT and CDR2 FQNNGV.

This chain joins TRBV6-5 and TRBJ2-1; D is unclear. V gave up 0 bases and J gave up 1 base, with 10 bases separating them. CDR1 and CDR2 (germline): MNHEY, SVGAGI. This CDR3 is 16 amino acids long. The CDR3 reads CASSYSTRGSYNEQFF. The CDR3 region has the DNA TGTGCCAGCAGTTACTCGACTCGAGGATCCTACAATGAGCAGTTCTTC.

On this clone itself: Other DNA sequences in this sample translate to the same CDR3. The chain has TRBV3-1 (or the pseudogene TRBV3-2) and TRBJ1-1; D remains ambiguous. Between the trimmed V and J ends, which lost 0 bases and 1 base, there was a span of 3 bases. Germline V gene sequence: CDR1 LGHDT, CDR2 YNNKEL (reference sequence). The CDR3 spans 13 residues. Written as DNA, the CDR3 is TGTGCCAGCAGCCAAGACAGGAACACTGAAGCTTTCTTT. This encodes CASSQDRNTEAFF.

The CDR3 sequence is CASGRGLGNTEAFF. The CDR3 DNA sequence: TGTGCCAGCGGCAGGGGGCTAGGAAACACTGAAGCTTTCTTT. This chain links TRBV7-9 with TRBJ1-1; 8 bases line up with TRBD1. This CDR3 is 14 amino acids long. V shed 8 bases, J shed 2 bases, and the junction held 7 bases outside the gene matches. Germline V gives CDR1 SEHNR, CDR2 FQNEAQ (reference sequence).

This clone was seen once. V gene TRBV24-1 combines with J gene TRBJ2-3; D is undetermined. The CDR3 has 16 amino acids. V lost 0 bases to trimming and J lost 1 base, with 10 bases between them. The germline V gene encodes CDR1 KGHDR and CDR2 SFDVKD. The CDR3 DNA sequence: TGTGCCACCAGTGATTTGAACTTTGGTGGCACAGATACGCAGTATTTT. Residues: CATSDLNFGGTDTQYF.

This rearrangement joins TRBV7-2 to TRBJ1-2; D is ambiguous. The CDR3 has 16 amino acids. CDR1 is SGHTA and CDR2 is FQGNSA in the germline V gene. V lost 1 base and J lost 5, with 17 bases in between. In DNA, the CDR3 is TGTGCCAGCAGCTTAGTCGGCAGCAGTTCGACTTATGGCTACACCTTC. It yields the protein CASSLVGSSSTYGYTF.

V usage is TRBV14 and J usage is TRBJ1-1, with unresolved D. The CDR3 is made up of 17 amino acids. V was pared by 0 bases and J by 0 bases, with 14 bases between. The germline V gene encodes CDR1 SGHDN and CDR2 FVKESK. Here the CDR3 reads CASSQDTEAALNTEAFF. The CDR3 DNA follows: TGTGCCAGCAGCCAAGATACGGAGGCAGCTCTGAACACTGAAGCTTTCTTT.

The chain is built from TRBV9 and TRBJ2-2; 9 bases align to TRBD1. Germline V CDR1 and CDR2: SGDLS, YYNGEE. V lost 3 bases and J lost 4; bases outside the gene matches: 4. The CDR3 sequence is 15 residues long. The CDR3 sequence: CASSAGQGITGELFF. CDR3 DNA: TGTGCCAGCAGCGCCGGACAGGGGATCACCGGGGAGCTGTTTTTT.

The CDR3 here is CASSASQGGENIQYF. CDR3 DNA: TGTGCCAGTAGTGCCTCTCAGGGCGGCGAAAACATTCAGTACTTC. The J gene is TRBJ2-4, the V gene TRBV19; D perhaps matches TRBD1 (5 bases). The V gene's germline CDR1 is LNHDA and CDR2 SQIVND (reference sequence). The V end was cut by 5 bases, the J end by 5 bases, with 16 bases between. There are 15 residues in the CDR3.